Listed below are T cell receptor beta chains from one sample, sequenced in a study of cytomegalovirus exposure and HLA in healthy donors. The assay was immunoSEQ multiplex PCR, and TCRdb's table has in-frame clones only and misses some. The sample lists around 130,000 clones, roughly 78% seen once, with less than 6.5% in the top ten. Sequenced material: PBMCs. All receptors derive from a man aged 30-40 years in good health and CMV-seronegative. CDR3s include the opening cysteine and the closing phenylalanine or tryptophan. A D gene is named only where the DNA matches it firmly. Rows may omit the clone size; those that give it use once, few, many or a size class.

>TRBJ1-4|TRBD1|.|TRBV5-1
TGCGCCAGCAGCCCTCCCGGGACAGCTTTTGAAAAACTGTTTTTT
CASSPPGTAFEKLFF
>TRBJ1-5|.|.|TRBV7-2
TGTGCCAGCAGTAGAAACCAGGAGCCCCAGCATTTT
CASSRNQEPQHF
>TRBJ1-2|.|.|TRBV30
TGTGCCTGGAGTAGGAGGGGTTCGGGCTATGGCTACACCTTC
CAWSRRGSGYGYTF
>TRBJ2-3|TRBD1|.|TRBV12-5
TGTGCTAGTGGCAAGGACAGGGCTTTCGCAGATACGCAGTATTTT
CASGKDRAFADTQYF
>TRBJ1-1|TRBD1|.|TRBV19
TGTGCCAGTAGTAGACAGGGCCAGCAGAAAGCTTTCTTT
CASSRQGQQKAFF
>TRBJ1-1|.|.|TRBV11-3
TGTGCCAGCAGCTTGGGAGTGAACACTGAAGCTTTCTTT
CASSLGVNTEAFF
>TRBJ1-1|.|.|TRBV7-8
TGTGCCAGCAGCTTCGTCAACCAGGCGCACACTGAAGCTTTCTTT
CASSFVNQAHTEAFF
>TRBJ1-5|.|.|TRBV28
TGTGCCAGCAGTTTTTCAGGCAATCAGCCCCAGCATTTT
CASSFSGNQPQHF
>TRBJ1-6|.|.|TRBV28
TGTGCCAGCAGTTCCGGGGTCGAAATTTCACCCCTCCACTTT
CASSSGVEISPLHF
>TRBJ2-3|.|once|TRBV9
TGTGCCAGCAGCGTAGCGGGTAGTGATACGCAGTATTTT
CASSVAGSDTQYF
>TRBJ2-7|.|.|TRBV2
TGTGCCAGCAGTGAACAGGGCTACGAGCAGTACTTC
CASSEQGYEQYF
>TRBJ2-7|TRBD1|.|TRBV5-1
TGCGCCAGCAGCTCAGGACCGGACAGGGGGTGGTACGAGCAGTACTTC
CASSSGPDRGWYEQYF
>TRBJ2-3|TRBD2|.|TRBV2
TGTGCCAGCAGCCGGACTAGCGGGAGACCAGATACGCAGTATTTT
CASSRTSGRPDTQYF
>TRBJ2-3|TRBD1|few|TRBV29-1
TGCAGCGTACGGGACAGCAGGATTCCACTACAACGAGATACGCAGTATTTT
CSVRDSRIPLQRDTQYF
>TRBJ1-5|.|.|TRBV5-6
TGTGCCAGCAGCTTCGGCAGGGGCCAGCCCCAGCATTTT
CASSFGRGQPQHF
>TRBJ1-1|TRBD1|.|TRBV27
TGTGCCAGCAGTCCAGACAGGGGGGCCTGGGGCACTGAAGCTTTCTTT
CASSPDRGAWGTEAFF
>TRBJ1-1|TRBD1|.|TRBV29-1
TGCAGCGCCACCCGCGAGGGGGCCCGGAACACTGAAGCTTTCTTT
CSATREGARNTEAFF
>TRBJ1-1|.|.|TRBV4-3
TGCGCCAGCAGCCAAGATTCAGGGGAGAACACTGAAGCTTTCTTT
CASSQDSGENTEAFF
>TRBJ2-5|.|.|TRBV6-1
TGTGCCAGCAGTTTTCATGCGGGGGAGACCCAGTACTTC
CASSFHAGETQYF
>TRBJ2-7|TRBD1|.|TRBV7-2
TGTGCCAGCAGCTCCGGGACAGGGCGGGACGAGCAGTACTTC
CASSSGTGRDEQYF
>TRBJ1-2|.|.|TRBV4-1
TGCGCCAGCAGCCAACGGACAAGCCCCTATGGCTACACCTTC
CASSQRTSPYGYTF
>TRBJ1-1|.|.|TRBV28
TGTGCCAGCAGACCGGGGGAGAACACTGAAGCTTTCTTT
CASRPGENTEAFF
>TRBJ2-4|TRBD1|.|TRBV18
TGTGCCAGCTCACCGGGACAGGGGGCCAAAAACATTCAGTACTTC
CASSPGQGAKNIQYF
>TRBJ2-1|TRBD1|.|TRBV7-2
TGTGCCAGCAGCGGGCGGACAGGGTCCTGGAATGAGCAGTTCTTC
CASSGRTGSWNEQFF
>TRBJ1-4|.|.|TRBV7-9
TGTGCCAGCAGCTTAGACAGGGATACGGAAAAACTGTTTTTT
CASSLDRDTEKLFF
>TRBJ1-5|.|.|TRBV21-1
TGTGCCAGCAGCAAAAGGACAGGGGAACCTAGCAATCAGCCCCAGCATTTT
CASSKRTGEPSNQPQHF
>TRBJ1-2|TRBD1|.|TRBV6-1
TGTGCCAGGAAGACAGGGACGGATGGCTACACCTTC
CARKTGTDGYTF
>TRBJ2-7|TRBD2|once|TRBV29-1
TGCAGCGTTGAAGGTTCGGGGAGGGAGTCCCCCTACGAGCAGTACTTC
CSVEGSGRESPYEQYF
>TRBJ2-7|TRBD1|few|TRBV5-1
TGCGCCAGCAGACTTGGACAGGGAAGCTCCTACGAGCAGTACTTC
CASRLGQGSSYEQYF
>TRBJ2-5|.|.|TRBV15
TGTGCCACCAGCAGAGATCGGAGGGACCAAGAGACCCAGTACTTC
CATSRDRRDQETQYF
>TRBJ2-3|.|.|TRBV28
TGTGCCACAGAAAGGGGAACAACCACAGATACGCAGTATTTT
CATERGTTTDTQYF
>TRBJ1-1|TRBD1|few|TRBV28
TGTGCCAGCAGCCGTATCTCCGGGGCAGGGGGCTTGAACACTGAAGCTTTCTTT
CASSRISGAGGLNTEAFF
>TRBJ2-2|TRBD2|.|TRBV5-4
TGTGCCAGCAGCTTCGGGGGGGGCAGCGGGGAGCTGTTTTTT
CASSFGGGSGELFF
>TRBJ2-3|TRBD1|few|TRBV2
TGTGCCAGCAGGGACCCCCGGGACAGGGACCCAGATACGCAGTATTTT
CASRDPRDRDPDTQYF
>TRBJ1-1|.|.|TRBV5-1
TGCGCCAGCAGCGACGGGGGGGTGAACACTGAAGCTTTCTTT
CASSDGGVNTEAFF
>TRBJ2-1|.|.|TRBV5-6
TGTGCCAGCAGCGCGCTCGGTGTCTCCTACAATGAGCAGTTCTTC
CASSALGVSYNEQFF
>TRBJ1-4|.|.|TRBV7-9
TGTGCCAGCAGCACTGAGACAGGCTGGGGGGAAAAACTGTTTTTT
CASSTETGWGEKLFF
>TRBJ2-3|.|.|TRBV5-5
TGTGCCAGCAGTCCGTGGCGGACTAGCACAGATACGCAGTATTTT
CASSPWRTSTDTQYF
>TRBJ2-7|.|.|TRBV30
TGTGCCTATCACAGCGGCCCGCCCAGCGAGCAGTACTTC
CAYHSGPPSEQYF
>TRBJ2-1|TRBD1|.|TRBV6-1
TGTGCCAGCAGTGAAATACAGGGGGTCCATGAGCAGTTCTTC
CASSEIQGVHEQFF
>TRBJ1-3|TRBD1|.|TRBV5-5
TGTGCCAGCAGCCTGGACAGGGGGAGGTTCTCTGGAAACACCATATATTTT
CASSLDRGRFSGNTIYF
>TRBJ1-4|TRBD1|.|TRBV6-1
TGTGCCAGCACCAGGGGGGTCAGGGAAAAACTGTTTTTT
CASTRGVREKLFF
>TRBJ1-2|TRBD1|.|TRBV9
TGTGCCAGCAGCGCTCCAGACAGGGTGTACGGCTACACCTTC
CASSAPDRVYGYTF
>TRBJ2-5|TRBD1|.|TRBV5-5
TGTGCCAGCAGCGTCAGGGGGTTCCAAGAGACCCAGTACTTC
CASSVRGFQETQYF
>TRBJ2-3|.|.|TRBV5-1
TGCGCCAGCAGCGTCCAGGGCCTCGATACGCAGTATTTT
CASSVQGLDTQYF
>TRBJ2-7|TRBD1|.|TRBV2
TGTGCCAGCAGCGGGGACAGCTACGAGCAGTACTTC
CASSGDSYEQYF
>TRBJ1-3|.|.|TRBV4-1
TGCGCCAGCAGCCAAGTGGCCAACTCTGGAAACACCATATATTTT
CASSQVANSGNTIYF
>TRBJ1-2|.|.|TRBV6-6
TGTGCCAGCAGTAACCCAGGGGCATGGGGCTACACCTTC
CASSNPGAWGYTF
>TRBJ2-7|TRBD2|.|TRBV28
TGTGCCAGCAGTTTAGCCGGGACTAACTACTACGAGCAGTACTTC
CASSLAGTNYYEQYF
>TRBJ1-1|TRBD1|.|TRBV9
TGTGCCAGCAGCCCCAGGGGGCAGACTGAAGCTTTCTTT
CASSPRGQTEAFF
>TRBJ1-2|TRBD1|.|TRBV7-9
TGTGCCAGCAGCGACTTTACGGACAGGGGGATATTGAATGGCTACACCTTC
CASSDFTDRGILNGYTF
>TRBJ2-7|.|.|TRBV9
TGTGCCAGCAGCGCGGAGACGCTCTCCTACGAGCAGTACTTC
CASSAETLSYEQYF
>TRBJ2-1|TRBD1|once|TRBV5-1
TGCGCCAGCAGCATGGGACAGGGCTACAATGAGCAGTTCTTC
CASSMGQGYNEQFF